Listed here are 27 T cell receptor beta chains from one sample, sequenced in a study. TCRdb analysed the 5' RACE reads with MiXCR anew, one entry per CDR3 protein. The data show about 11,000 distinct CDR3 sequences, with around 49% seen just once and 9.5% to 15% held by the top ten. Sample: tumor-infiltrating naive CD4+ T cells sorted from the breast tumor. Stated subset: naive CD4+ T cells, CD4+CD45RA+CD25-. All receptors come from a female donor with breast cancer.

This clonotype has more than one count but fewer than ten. CDR3 sequence: CSARLRETTDTQYF. CDR3 in DNA: TGCAGTGCTAGATTGCGGGAGACCACAGATACGCAGTATTTT. The genes are TRBV20-1 and TRBJ2-3, with 7 bases aligning to TRBD2. Germline assignment: CDR1 DFQATT and CDR2 SNEGSKA (reference sequence). This CDR3 spans 14 amino acids. The trim removed 2 bases at V and 2 bases at J, leaving 4 bases unmatched.

The CDR3, as DNA: TGCAGCGTTGAGACTAGCGGGAAAGAGACCCAGTACTTC. It codes for CSVETSGKETQYF. V is TRBV29-1 and J is TRBJ2-5, with 11 bases that match TRBD2. In germline, CDR1 is SQVTM, CDR2 ANQGSEA. This CDR3 has 13 amino acids. Germline trimming cut 3 bases from V and 3 bases from J; bases unmatched to any gene: 0. Combining the CDR3 with reference TRBV29-1 and TRBJ2-5 gives the whole variable domain SAVISQKPSRDICQRGTSLTIQCQVDSQVTMMFWYRQQPGQSLTLIATANQGSEATYESGFVIDKFPISRPNLTFSTLTVSNMSPEDSSIYLCSVETSGKETQYFGPGTRLLVL.

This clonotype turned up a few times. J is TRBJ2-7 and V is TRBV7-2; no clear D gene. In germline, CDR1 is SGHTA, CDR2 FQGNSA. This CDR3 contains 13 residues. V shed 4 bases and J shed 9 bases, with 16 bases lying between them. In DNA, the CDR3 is TGTGCCAGCAGCTCTATGGACGTCGCCGGGCAGTACTTC. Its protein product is CASSSMDVAGQYF.

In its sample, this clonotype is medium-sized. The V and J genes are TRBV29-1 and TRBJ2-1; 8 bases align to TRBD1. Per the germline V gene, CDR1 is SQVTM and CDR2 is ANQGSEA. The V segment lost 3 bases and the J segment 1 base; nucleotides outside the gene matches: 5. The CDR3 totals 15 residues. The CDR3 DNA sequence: TGCAGCGTTGAGATCCAGGGGGCTTCCTACAATGAGCAGTTCTTC. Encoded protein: CSVEIQGASYNEQFF.

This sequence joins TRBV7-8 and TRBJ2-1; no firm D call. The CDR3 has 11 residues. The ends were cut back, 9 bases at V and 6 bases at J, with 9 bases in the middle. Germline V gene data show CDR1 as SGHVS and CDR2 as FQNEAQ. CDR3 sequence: CASSIVNEQFF. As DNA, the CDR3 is TGTGCCAGTAGTATCGTCAATGAGCAGTTCTTC.

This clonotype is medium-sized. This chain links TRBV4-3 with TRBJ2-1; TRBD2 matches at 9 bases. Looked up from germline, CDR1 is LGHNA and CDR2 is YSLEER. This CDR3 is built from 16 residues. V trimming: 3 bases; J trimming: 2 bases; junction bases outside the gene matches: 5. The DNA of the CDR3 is TGCGCCAGCAGCCACCTGACTAGCGGAGCCTACAATGAGCAGTTCTTC. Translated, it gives CASSHLTSGAYNEQFF.

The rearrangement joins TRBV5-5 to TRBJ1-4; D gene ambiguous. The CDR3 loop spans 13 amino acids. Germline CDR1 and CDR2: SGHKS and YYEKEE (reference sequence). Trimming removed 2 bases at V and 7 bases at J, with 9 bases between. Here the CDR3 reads CASSLPDGEKLFF. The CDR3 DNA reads TGTGCCAGCAGCTTACCGGACGGTGAAAAACTGTTTTTT. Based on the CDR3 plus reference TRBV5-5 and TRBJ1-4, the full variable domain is DAGVTQSPTHLIKTRGQQVTLRCSPISGHKSVSWYQQVLGQGPQFIFQYYEKEERGRGNFPDRFSARQFPNYSSELNVNALLLGDSALYLCASSLPDGEKLFFGSGTQLSVL.

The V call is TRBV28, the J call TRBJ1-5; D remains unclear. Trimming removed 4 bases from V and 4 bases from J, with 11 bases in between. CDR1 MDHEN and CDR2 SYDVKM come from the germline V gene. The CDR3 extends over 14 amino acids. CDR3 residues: CASSSPGGNQPQHF. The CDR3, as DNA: TGTGCCAGCAGTTCACCGGGCGGTAATCAGCCCCAGCATTTT.

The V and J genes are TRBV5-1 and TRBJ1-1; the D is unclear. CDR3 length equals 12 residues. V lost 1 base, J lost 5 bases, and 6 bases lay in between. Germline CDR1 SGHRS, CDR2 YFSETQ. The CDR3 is CASSLSGTEAFF. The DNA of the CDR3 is TGCGCCAGCAGCTTGAGTGGGACTGAAGCTTTCTTT.

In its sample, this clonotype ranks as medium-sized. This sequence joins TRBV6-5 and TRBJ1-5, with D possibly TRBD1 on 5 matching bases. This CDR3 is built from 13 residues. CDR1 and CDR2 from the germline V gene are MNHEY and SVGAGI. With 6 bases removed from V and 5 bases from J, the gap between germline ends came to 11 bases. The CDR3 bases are TGTGCCAGCAGCCGGACATGGGATCAGCCCCAGCATTTT. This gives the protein CASSRTWDQPQHF.

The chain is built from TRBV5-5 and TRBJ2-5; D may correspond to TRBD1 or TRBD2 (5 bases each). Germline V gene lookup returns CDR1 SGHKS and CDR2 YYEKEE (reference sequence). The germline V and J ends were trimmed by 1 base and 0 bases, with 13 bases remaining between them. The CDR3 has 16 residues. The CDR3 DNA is TGTGCCAGCAGCTTGAATTCCGGGACGAACCAAGAGACCCAGTACTTC. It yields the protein CASSLNSGTNQETQYF.

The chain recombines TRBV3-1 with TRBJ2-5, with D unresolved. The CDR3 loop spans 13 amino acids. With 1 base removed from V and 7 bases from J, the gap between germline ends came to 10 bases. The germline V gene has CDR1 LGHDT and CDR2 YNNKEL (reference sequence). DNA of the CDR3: TGTGCCAGCAGCCAAGTCGCCGGGTGGACCCAGTACTTC. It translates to CASSQVAGWTQYF.

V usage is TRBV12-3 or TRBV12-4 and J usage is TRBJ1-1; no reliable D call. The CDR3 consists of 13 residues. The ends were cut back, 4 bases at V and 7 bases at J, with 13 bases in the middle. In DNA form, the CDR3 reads TGTGCCAGCAGTTCGCCGGGAGTAAGTGAAGCTTTCTTT. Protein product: CASSSPGVSEAFF.

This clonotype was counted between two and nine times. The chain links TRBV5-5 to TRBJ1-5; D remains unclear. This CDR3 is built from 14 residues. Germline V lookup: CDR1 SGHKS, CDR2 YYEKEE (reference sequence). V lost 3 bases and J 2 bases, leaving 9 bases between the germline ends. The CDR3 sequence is CASSSSMGNQPQHF. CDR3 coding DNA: TGTGCCAGCAGCTCATCCATGGGCAATCAGCCCCAGCATTTT. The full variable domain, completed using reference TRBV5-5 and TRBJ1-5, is DAGVTQSPTHLIKTRGQQVTLRCSPISGHKSVSWYQQVLGQGPQFIFQYYEKEERGRGNFPDRFSARQFPNYSSELNVNALLLGDSALYLCASSSSMGNQPQHFGDGTRLSIL.

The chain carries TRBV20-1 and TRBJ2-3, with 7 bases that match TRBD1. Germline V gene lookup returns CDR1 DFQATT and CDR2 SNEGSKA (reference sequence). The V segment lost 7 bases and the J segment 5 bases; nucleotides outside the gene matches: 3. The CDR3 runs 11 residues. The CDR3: CSGDSQDTQYF. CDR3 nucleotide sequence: TGCAGTGGGGACAGCCAAGATACGCAGTATTTT.

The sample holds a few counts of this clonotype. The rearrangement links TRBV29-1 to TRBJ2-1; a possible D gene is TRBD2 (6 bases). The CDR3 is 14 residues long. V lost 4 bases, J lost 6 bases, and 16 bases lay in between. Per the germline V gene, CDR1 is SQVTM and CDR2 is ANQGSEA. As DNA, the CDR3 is TGCAGCGTTGCACTTATGACTAGGTTCAATGAGCAGTTCTTC. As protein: CSVALMTRFNEQFF.

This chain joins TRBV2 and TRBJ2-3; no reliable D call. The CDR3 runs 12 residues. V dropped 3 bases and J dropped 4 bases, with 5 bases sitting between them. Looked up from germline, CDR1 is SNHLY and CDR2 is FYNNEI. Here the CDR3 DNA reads TGTGCCAGCAGTGAGTCGGCAGATACGCAGTATTTT. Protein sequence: CASSESADTQYF. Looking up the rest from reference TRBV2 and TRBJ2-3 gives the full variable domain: EPEVTQTPSHQVTQMGQEVILRCVPISNHLYFYWYRQILGQKVEFLVSFYNNEISEKSEIFDDQFSVERPDGSNFTLKIRSTKLEDSAMYFCASSESADTQYFGPGTRLTVL.

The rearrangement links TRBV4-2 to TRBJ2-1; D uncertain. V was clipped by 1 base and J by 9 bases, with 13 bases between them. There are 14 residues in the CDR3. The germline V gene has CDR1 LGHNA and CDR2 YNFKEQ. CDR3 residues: CASSQVYDSVEQFF. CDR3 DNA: TGTGCCAGCAGCCAAGTTTACGACTCTGTTGAGCAGTTCTTC.

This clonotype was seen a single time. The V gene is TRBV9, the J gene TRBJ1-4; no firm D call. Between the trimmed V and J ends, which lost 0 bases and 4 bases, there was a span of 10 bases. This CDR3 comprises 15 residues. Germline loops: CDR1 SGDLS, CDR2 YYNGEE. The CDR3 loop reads CASSVGVGYNEKLFF. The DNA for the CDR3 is TGTGCCAGCAGCGTAGGGGTCGGTTATAATGAAAAACTGTTTTTT.

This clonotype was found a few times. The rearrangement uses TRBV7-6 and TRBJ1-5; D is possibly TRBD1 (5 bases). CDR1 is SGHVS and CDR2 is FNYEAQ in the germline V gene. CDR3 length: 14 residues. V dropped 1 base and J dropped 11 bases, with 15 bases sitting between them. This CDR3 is CASSLVRGGKTQHF. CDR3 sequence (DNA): TGTGCCAGCAGCTTAGTTCGGGGGGGGAAGACCCAGCATTTT.

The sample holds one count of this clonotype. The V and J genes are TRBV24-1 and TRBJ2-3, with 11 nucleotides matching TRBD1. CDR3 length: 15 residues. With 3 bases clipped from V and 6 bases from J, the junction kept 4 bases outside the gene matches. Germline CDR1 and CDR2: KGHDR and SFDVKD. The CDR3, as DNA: TGTGCCACCAGTGATATGAGGACAGGGGGCGATACGCAGTATTTT. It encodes CATSDMRTGGDTQYF.

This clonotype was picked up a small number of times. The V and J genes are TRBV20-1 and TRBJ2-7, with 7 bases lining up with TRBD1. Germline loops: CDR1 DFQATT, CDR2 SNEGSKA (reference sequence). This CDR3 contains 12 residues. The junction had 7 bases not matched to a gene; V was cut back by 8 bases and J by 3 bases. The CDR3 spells CSTKTGIYEQYF. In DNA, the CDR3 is TGCAGTACCAAGACAGGGATCTACGAGCAGTACTTC.

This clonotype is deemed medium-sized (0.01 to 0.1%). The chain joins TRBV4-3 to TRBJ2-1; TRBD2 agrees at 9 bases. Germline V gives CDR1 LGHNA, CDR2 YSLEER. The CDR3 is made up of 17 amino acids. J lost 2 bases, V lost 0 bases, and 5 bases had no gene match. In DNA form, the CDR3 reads TGCGCCAGCAGCCAAGATCCGGGACTAGCAACCTACAATGAGCAGTTCTTC. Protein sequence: CASSQDPGLATYNEQFF.

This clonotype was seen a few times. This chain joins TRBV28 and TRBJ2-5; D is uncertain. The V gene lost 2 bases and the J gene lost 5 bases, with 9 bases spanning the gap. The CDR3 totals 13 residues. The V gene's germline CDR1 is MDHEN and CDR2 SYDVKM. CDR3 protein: CASSLPGGETQYF. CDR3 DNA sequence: TGTGCCAGCAGTTTACCGGGTGGGGAGACCCAGTACTTC. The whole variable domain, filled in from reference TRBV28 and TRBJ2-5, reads DVKVTQSSRYLVKRTGEKVFLECVQDMDHENMFWYRQDPGLGLRLIYFSYDVKMKEKGDIPEGYSVSREKKERFSLILESASTNQTSMYLCASSLPGGETQYFGPGTRLLVL.

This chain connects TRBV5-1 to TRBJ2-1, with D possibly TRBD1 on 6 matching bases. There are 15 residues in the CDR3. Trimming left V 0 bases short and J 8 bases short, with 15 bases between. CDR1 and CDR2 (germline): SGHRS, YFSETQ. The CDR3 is CASSLGLKQGHEQFF. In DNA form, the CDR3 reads TGCGCCAGCAGCTTGGGCCTAAAACAGGGTCATGAGCAGTTCTTC.

As DNA, the CDR3 is TGTGCCACCAGCAGGAGGGCCAAGGGGGCCACTGAAGCTTTCTTT. Residues: CATSRRAKGATEAFF. This chain links TRBV15 with TRBJ1-1; 7 bases map to TRBD1. The CDR3 has 15 amino acids. The germline gives CDR1 LNHNV, CDR2 YYDKDF (reference sequence). V shed 3 bases, J shed 4 bases, and the junction held 8 bases outside the gene matches.

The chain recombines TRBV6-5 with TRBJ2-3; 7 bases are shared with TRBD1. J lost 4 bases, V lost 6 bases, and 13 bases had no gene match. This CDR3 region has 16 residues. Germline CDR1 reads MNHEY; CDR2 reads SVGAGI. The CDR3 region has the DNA TGTGCCAGCAGGGTTGATGTAGGGGGCGTGTCAGATACGCAGTATTTT. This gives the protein CASRVDVGGVSDTQYF.